These 15 T cell receptor beta chains originate from one sample sequenced in a study of read filtering for tumor transcriptome and immune sequencing. The library was built from roughly 400 ng RNA with molecular barcoded adaptors for alpha/delta and beta/gamma chains. Each CDR3 protein is one row after TCRdb ran MiXCR on the reads. Of 100,000 to 150,000 distinct CDR3 sequences detected, approximately 13% appear once; the ten largest clones hold around 8.3%. Material for sequencing was a population of CD138-negative cells sorted from bone marrow. The origin of the receptors is a donor aged 40 or older with multiple myeloma.

On this clonotype: It differs at one base from a far larger clone, so likely a read error. The chain links TRBV11-2 to TRBJ2-1; no reliable D call. This CDR3 spans 14 amino acids. Germline CDR1 reads SGHAT; CDR2 reads FQNNGV. Written as DNA, the CDR3 is TGTGCCAGCCGCTTAGATGGGATCTACAATGAGCAGTTCTTC. Translation: CASRLDGIYNEQFF.

In this sample, this clonotype turned up many times. The chain recombines TRBV7-2 with TRBJ2-1; the D gene is possibly TRBD1 (6 bases). Trimming removed 4 bases from V and 5 bases from J, with 15 bases in between. Germline CDR1 is SGHTA and CDR2 is FQGNSA. The CDR3 runs 15 residues. CDR3 sequence: CASSSRGSGNNEQFF. The CDR3 DNA reads as TGTGCCAGCAGCTCGAGGGGGAGTGGGAACAATGAGCAGTTCTTC. The variable domain in full, completed from reference TRBV7-2 and TRBJ2-1, reads GAGVSQSPSNKVTEKGKDVELRCDPISGHTALYWYRQSLGQGLEFLIYFQGNSAPDKSGLPSDRFSAERTGGSVSTLTIQRTQQEDSAVYLCASSSRGSGNNEQFFGPGTRLTVL.

In its sample, this clonotype was seen many times. CDR3 protein: CASSTAEGREQYF. CDR3 DNA: TGCGCCAGCAGCACAGCGGAAGGGCGCGAGCAGTACTTC. The chain links TRBV5-1 to TRBJ2-7; D possibly corresponds to TRBD2 (5 bases). V lost 4 bases to trimming and J lost 6 bases, with 14 bases between them. Germline V gene data show CDR1 as SGHRS and CDR2 as YFSETQ. The CDR3 contains 13 residues.

This clonotype has just a few counts. The gene calls are TRBV6-5 and TRBJ1-1; D perhaps matches TRBD1 (5 bases). Trimming stripped 0 bases from V and 5 bases from J, with 13 bases between. The germline CDR1 and CDR2 sequences are MNHEY and SVGAGI. The CDR3 sequence is 15 residues long. CDR3 DNA: TGTGCCAGCAGTTACTCGGGCAGGGTAAAAACTGAAGCTTTCTTT. This encodes CASSYSGRVKTEAFF.

This clonotype was counted ten times or more. The rearrangement joins TRBV5-5 to TRBJ2-7; 10 positions agree with TRBD1. The V segment lost 4 bases and the J segment 6 bases; nucleotides outside the gene matches: 16. Per the germline V gene, CDR1 is SGHKS and CDR2 is YYEKEE (reference sequence). This CDR3 region has 17 residues. CDR3 DNA sequence: TGTGCCAGCAGCCCTAATTCACCGGGACAGGGGTTTCGCGAGCAGTACTTC. Its protein product is CASSPNSPGQGFREQYF.

As to this clonotype: A read error is the likely source, as a far larger clone sits one nucleotide away. The rearrangement joins TRBV7-2 to TRBJ2-1, with D possibly TRBD2 on 6 matching bases. Germline V CDR1 and CDR2: SGHTA, FQGNSA. This CDR3 is built from 14 residues. The CDR3 sequence is CASGLGVSGNEQFF. For the CDR3, the DNA is TGTGCCAGCGGCTTAGGGGTTAGCGGCAATGAGCAGTTCTTC. Filled out from reference TRBV7-2 and TRBJ2-1, the complete variable domain reads GAGVSQSPSNKVTEKGKDVELRCDPISGHTALYWYRQSLGQGLEFLIYFQGNSAPDKSGLPSDRFSAERTGGSVSTLTIQRTQQEDSAVYLCASGLGVSGNEQFFGPGTRLTVL.

This clonotype was picked up many times. The chain has TRBV7-3 and TRBJ2-3; no firm D call. Germline loops: CDR1 SGHTA, CDR2 FQGTGA. V was trimmed by 6 bases and J by 6 bases, leaving 13 bases between them. The CDR3 contains 13 residues. This CDR3 is CASSPRVTDTQYF. The CDR3 DNA reads TGTGCCAGCAGTCCTAGAGTTACGGATACGCAGTATTTT.

This clonotype has a handful of counts. Relative to the germline gene, one junction end is altered; a read error may explain this. The chain carries TRBV28 and TRBJ2-7; possible D gene TRBD1, 5 bases. This CDR3 comprises 15 residues. From germline, CDR1 is MDHEN and CDR2 SYDVKM. The CDR3 DNA reads as TGTGTCAGCACCCTTCCTCGGGCAGGGCGCTACGAGCAGTACTTC. Residues: CVSTLPRAGRYEQYF.

This clonotype occurred many times. The genes are TRBV5-1 and TRBJ2-6, with TRBD1 matching 7 bases. V lost 4 bases to trimming and J lost 2 bases; unmatched junction nucleotides: 3. This CDR3 has 15 amino acids. CDR1 is SGHRS, CDR2 YFSETQ, per germline. The CDR3 sequence is CASSIGQAGANVLTF. The CDR3 coding sequence is TGCGCCAGCAGCATCGGACAGGCTGGGGCCAACGTCCTGACTTTC.

The table lists this clonotype with many counts. V is TRBV9 and J is TRBJ2-1; weak D call: TRBD2 (6 bases). Trimming took 0 bases from V and 7 from J, leaving 17 bases between them. CDR3 length: 16 amino acids. CDR1 is SGDLS, CDR2 YYNGEE, per germline. This CDR3 reads CASSVVAAGRGNEQFF. The CDR3 DNA sequence: TGTGCCAGCAGCGTAGTGGCTGCGGGCCGGGGGAATGAGCAGTTCTTC.

This clonotype was observed a handful of times. This chain joins TRBV7-2 and TRBJ2-1; 9 bases are a match to TRBD2. Germline V gene data show CDR1 as SGHTA and CDR2 as FQGNSA. V dropped 5 bases and J dropped 8; count of bases not matched to a gene: 7. There are 14 residues in the CDR3. The CDR3 DNA follows: TGTGCCAGCAGCGGTCCGGGACTAGCATATGAGCAGTTCTTC. Translated: CASSGPGLAYEQFF.

In the case of this clonotype: A read error is possible here, since a much larger clone lies one base away. The V gene is TRBV6-1, the J gene TRBJ2-3; 10 bases are shared with TRBD2. The CDR3 runs 18 residues. In germline, CDR1 is MNHNS, CDR2 SASEGT. The chain's CDR3 is CVSSEASGRGAATDTQYF. The CDR3 nucleotides are TGTGTCAGCAGTGAGGCTAGCGGGAGAGGAGCGGCCACAGATACGCAGTATTTT.

This clonotype has more than one count but fewer than ten. The genes are TRBV20-1 and TRBJ1-3, with D possibly matching TRBD1 (6 bases). CDR1 and CDR2 from the germline V gene are DFQATT and SNEGSKA (reference sequence). This CDR3 region has 17 residues. The V gene lost 0 bases and the J gene lost 7 bases, with 22 bases spanning the gap. CDR3 loop: CSARDRRDTSWRNTIYF. CDR3 in DNA: TGCAGTGCTAGAGATCGCCGGGACACTTCGTGGAGGAACACCATATATTTT.

The sample holds many counts of this clonotype. The CDR3: CASSSSLAGGHNEQFF. The CDR3 nucleotides are TGCGCCAGCAGCTCCTCACTAGCGGGAGGCCACAATGAGCAGTTCTTC. The chain recombines TRBV5-1 with TRBJ2-1; 12 bases map to TRBD2. The CDR3 totals 16 residues. The V segment lost 3 bases and the J segment 5 bases; nucleotides outside the gene matches: 6. CDR1 and CDR2 from the germline V gene are SGHRS and YFSETQ.

Ten or more counts support this clonotype. The V call is TRBV5-5, the J call TRBJ2-7; D not resolved. The V end was cut by 0 bases, the J end by 7 bases, with 8 bases between. This CDR3 region has 12 residues. The germline gives CDR1 SGHKS, CDR2 YYEKEE (reference sequence). The CDR3 protein is CASSLGPLEQYF. CDR3 DNA sequence: TGTGCCAGCAGCTTGGGACCTCTGGAGCAGTACTTC.